A single sample is the source of the 21 T cell receptor beta chains below, sequenced in a study of human T cells and chemical hapten exposure. Stated time point: patch test 2, 6 weeks after DPC sensitization. Stated treatment: therapeutic diphenylcyclopropenone sensitization with weekly scalp DPC. TCRdb fed the RACE reads into MiXCR, producing one record per CDR3 protein. The data contain some 42,000 distinct CDR3 sequences, around 8.9% of them singletons. This specimen consisted of whole blood, obtained in connection with sensitization to the hapten diphenylcyclopropenone (DPC). These receptors came from a woman aged 40 to 49 with alopecia areata. Some clones in this sample may be carry-over from other donors' samples.

This clonotype was seen repeatedly, ten times or more. The rearrangement links TRBV7-9 to TRBJ1-1; D gene unclear. V lost 2 bases, J lost 6 bases, and 4 bases lay in between. Germline V gives CDR1 SEHNR, CDR2 FQNEAQ (reference sequence). The CDR3 loop spans 11 amino acids. CDR3 sequence reads: CASSLRSEAFF. CDR3 sequence (DNA): TGTGCCAGCAGCTTAAGGTCTGAAGCTTTCTTT.

This rearrangement joins TRBV5-4 to TRBJ2-2, with 10 bases matching TRBD2. Trimming at V came to 1 base and at J to 7 bases, leaving 7 bases not matched to a gene. The CDR3 runs to 16 residues. CDR1 is SGHNT and CDR2 is YYREEE in the germline V gene (reference sequence). The CDR3 DNA sequence: TGTGCCAGCAGCTTGCTGAGCGGGGGGGCCGACGGGGAGCTGTTTTTT. Its translation is CASSLLSGGADGELFF.

At least ten counts were recorded for this clonotype. The chain joins TRBV20-1 to TRBJ2-7, with D unclear. Germline V gives CDR1 DFQATT, CDR2 SNEGSKA (reference sequence). The V and J ends lost 0 bases and 6 bases respectively, with 12 bases between them. This CDR3 has 13 amino acids. CDR3 protein: CSAREILTGEQYF. For the CDR3, the DNA is TGCAGTGCTAGAGAAATACTGACCGGCGAGCAGTACTTC.

This clonotype was recorded at least ten times. The chain has TRBV6-6 and TRBJ2-5; D ambiguous. Germline V gene sequence: CDR1 MNHNY, CDR2 SVGAGI (reference sequence). Trimming took off 8 bases at V and 2 bases at J, with 6 bases between the two ends. This CDR3 comprises 11 residues. The CDR3 coding sequence is TGTGCCAGCGGCAGGCAAGAGACCCAGTACTTC. It codes for CASGRQETQYF.

The rearrangement links TRBV29-1 to TRBJ1-2; D remains unclear. Trimming shortened V by 7 bases and J by 8 bases, and 20 bases separated the two germline ends. Germline CDR1 reads SQVTM; CDR2 reads ANQGSEA. The CDR3 is 13 residues long. In DNA form, the CDR3 reads TGCAGCGCCGAATCAGACTGGCGGGGAGGCTACACCTTC. Its translation is CSAESDWRGGYTF.

The sample holds many counts of this clonotype. The rearrangement uses TRBV12-3 or TRBV12-4 and TRBJ1-2, with unresolved D. This CDR3 spans 12 amino acids. V was pared by 3 bases and J by 8 bases, with 10 bases between. CDR3 sequence (DNA): TGTGCCAGCAGTTTCGGGTCGGGAGGCTACACCTTC. Protein sequence: CASSFGSGGYTF.

This clonotype was observed a few times. This chain uses TRBV6-4 with TRBJ1-1, with TRBD1 identical over 12 bases. The V segment lost 6 bases and the J segment 6 bases; nucleotides outside the gene matches: 8. CDR1 and CDR2 (germline): MRHNA, SNTAGT. The CDR3 covers 15 residues. CDR3: CASSDGTGGAAEAFF. As DNA, the CDR3 is TGTGCCAGCAGCGATGGGACAGGGGGCGCAGCTGAAGCTTTCTTT.

This clonotype appeared a few times. Here the CDR3 reads CASSLHTYEQYF. In DNA, the CDR3 is TGTGCCAGCAGTCTACATACCTACGAGCAGTACTTC. The V and J genes are TRBV25-1 and TRBJ2-7; the D is unclear. Germline CDR1 and CDR2: MGHDK and SYGVNS. The CDR3 totals 12 residues. Trimming removed 5 bases from V and 2 bases from J, with 7 bases in between.

This clonotype was seen many times. The genes are TRBV7-9 and TRBJ2-3, with 10 bases aligning to TRBD2. This CDR3 comprises 18 residues. The V segment lost 5 bases and the J segment 0 bases; nucleotides outside the gene matches: 11. Germline V gene sequence: CDR1 SEHNR, CDR2 FQNEAQ (reference sequence). This CDR3 is CASSLPSGGYSSTDTQYF. CDR3 coding DNA: TGTGCCAGCAGCCTACCTAGCGGGGGTTACTCTAGCACAGATACGCAGTATTTT.

This clonotype was seen more than once but under ten times. This chain uses TRBV6-4 with TRBJ2-2; D is undetermined. The germline CDR1 and CDR2 sequences are MRHNA and SNTAGT. This CDR3 is built from 12 residues. Deletions cut 4 bases from V and 2 bases from J, with 2 bases between. The CDR3 region is CASSVNTGELFF. DNA for the CDR3: TGTGCCAGCAGTGTCAACACCGGGGAGCTGTTTTTT.

This clonotype was seen many times. The chain is built from TRBV7-2 and TRBJ2-3; D is tentatively TRBD1 or TRBD2 (5 bases each). V was trimmed by 7 bases and J by 0 bases, leaving 11 bases between them. In germline, CDR1 is SGHTA, CDR2 FQGNSA. This CDR3 spans 14 amino acids. CDR3 in DNA: TGTGCCAGCAAGTTGAGGGGAAGCACAGATACGCAGTATTTT. Protein product: CASKLRGSTDTQYF.

This rearrangement joins TRBV18 to TRBJ2-1, with TRBD2 as a possible D gene (5 bases). The CDR3 extends over 14 amino acids. V lost 0 bases, J lost 4 bases, and 7 bases lay in between. Germline V lookup: CDR1 KGHSH, CDR2 LQKENI. CDR3 loop: CASSPPGGYNEQFF. CDR3 bases: TGTGCCAGCTCACCACCGGGCGGGTACAATGAGCAGTTCTTC.

This clonotype appeared many times. The rearrangement joins TRBV6-1 to TRBJ1-6, with 7 bases lining up with TRBD1. V was clipped by 2 bases and J by 10 bases; unmatched bases: 2. CDR3 length: 13 amino acids. Per germline, CDR1 MNHNS and CDR2 SASEGT. In DNA, the CDR3 is TGTGCCAGCAGTGAATACAGGGGCTCACCCCTCCACTTT. This gives the protein CASSEYRGSPLHF.

This chain connects TRBV10-1 to TRBJ1-1; 7 positions match TRBD1. The V gene end was trimmed by 7 bases and the J gene end by 2 bases; junction bases not matched to a gene: 4. The germline V gene has CDR1 WNHNN and CDR2 SYGVQD (reference sequence). There are 13 residues in the CDR3. CDR3 in DNA: TGCGCCAGCATGTGGGACAGAAACACTGAAGCTTTCTTT. This codes for CASMWDRNTEAFF.

This clonotype was seen at least ten times. The chain is built from TRBV29-1 and TRBJ1-1, with D uncertain. The germline V gene has CDR1 SQVTM and CDR2 ANQGSEA. Trimming cost V 2 bases and J 8 bases, with 12 bases left between them. The CDR3 covers 12 residues. This CDR3 reads CSVEILRAEAFF. DNA for the CDR3: TGCAGCGTTGAAATTTTGCGGGCAGAAGCTTTCTTT.

This clonotype has a count of ten or more. The chain joins TRBV15 to TRBJ2-5; D remains ambiguous. The CDR3 spans 13 residues. CDR1 and CDR2 from the germline V gene are LNHNV and YYDKDF (reference sequence). V lost 5 bases to trimming and J lost 2 bases, with 9 bases between them. Here the CDR3 DNA reads TGTGCCACCAGCGGCTACGTGCAAGAGACCCAGTACTTC. This gives the protein CATSGYVQETQYF.

This clonotype was seen at least ten times. V and J are TRBV18 and TRBJ2-7; D is ambiguous. The V end was cut by 3 bases, the J end by 2 bases, with 5 bases between. This CDR3 spans 12 amino acids. Germline V lookup: CDR1 KGHSH, CDR2 LQKENI. The CDR3 loop reads CASSPGTYEQYF. The CDR3 DNA reads as TGTGCCAGCTCACCCGGAACCTACGAGCAGTACTTC.

CDR3 bases: TGTGCCAGCCGTCCCGGAGGGGGCCACGAGCAGTACTTC. Its protein is CASRPGGGHEQYF. This chain connects TRBV28 to TRBJ2-7; D perhaps matches TRBD1 (7 bases). CDR1 and CDR2 from the germline V gene are MDHEN and SYDVKM. The CDR3 has 13 amino acids. The ends were cut back, 8 bases at V and 5 bases at J, with 16 bases in the middle.

This clonotype has ten or more counts. The CDR3 sequence: CASSGTSGGYNEQFF. For the CDR3, the DNA is TGTGCCAGCAGTGGGACTAGCGGGGGCTACAATGAGCAGTTCTTC. The chain is built from TRBV6-4 and TRBJ2-1; TRBD2 matches at 13 bases. Germline lookup yields CDR1 MRHNA and CDR2 SNTAGT. The CDR3 consists of 15 residues. V was pared by 4 bases and J by 3 bases, with 0 bases of the junction left unmatched.

This clonotype was recorded at least ten times. This chain connects TRBV5-1 to TRBJ1-1; 10 bases line up with TRBD1. The CDR3 is 17 residues long. Germline V CDR1 and CDR2: SGHRS, YFSETQ. V lost 4 bases and J lost 2; bases outside the gene matches: 11. This chain's CDR3 is CASSRDRGQLINTEAFF. The CDR3 nucleotides read TGCGCCAGCAGCCGAGACAGGGGGCAACTGATTAACACTGAAGCTTTCTTT.

This clonotype came up many times. The rearrangement links TRBV3-1 to TRBJ2-7; D possibly corresponds to TRBD1 (5 bases). The CDR3 runs to 13 residues. CDR1 and CDR2 from the germline V gene are LGHDT and YNNKEL (reference sequence). V dropped 5 bases and J dropped 5 bases, with 13 bases sitting between them. The CDR3, as DNA: TGTGCCAGCAGCGCAATGGAAGGGGACGAGCAGTACTTC. Translated: CASSAMEGDEQYF.